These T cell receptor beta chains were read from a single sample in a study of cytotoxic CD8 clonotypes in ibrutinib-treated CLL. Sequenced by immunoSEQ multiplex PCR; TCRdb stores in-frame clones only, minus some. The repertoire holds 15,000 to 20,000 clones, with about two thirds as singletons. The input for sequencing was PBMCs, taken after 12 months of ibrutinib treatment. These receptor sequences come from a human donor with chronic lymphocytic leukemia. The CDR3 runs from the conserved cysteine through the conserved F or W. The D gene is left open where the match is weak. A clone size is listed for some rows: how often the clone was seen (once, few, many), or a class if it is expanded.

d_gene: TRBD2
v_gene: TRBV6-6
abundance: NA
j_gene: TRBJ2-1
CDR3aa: CASSYSNSGAYNEQFF
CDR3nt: TGTGCCAGCAGTTACTCGAACAGCGGGGCCTACAATGAGCAGTTCTTC

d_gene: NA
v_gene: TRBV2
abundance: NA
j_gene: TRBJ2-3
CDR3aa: CASSAQLRPDTQYF
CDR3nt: TGTGCCAGCAGTGCCCAACTAAGACCAGATACGCAGTATTTT

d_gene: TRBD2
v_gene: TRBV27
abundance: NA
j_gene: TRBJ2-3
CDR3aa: CASSFSLLAGGDTQYF
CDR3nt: TGTGCCAGCAGTTTTTCTTTACTAGCGGGAGGGGATACGCAGTATTTT

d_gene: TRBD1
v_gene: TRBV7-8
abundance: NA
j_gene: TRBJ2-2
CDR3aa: CASSVRDRQAGELFF
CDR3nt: TGTGCCAGCAGCGTCAGGGACAGGCAGGCCGGGGAGCTGTTTTTT

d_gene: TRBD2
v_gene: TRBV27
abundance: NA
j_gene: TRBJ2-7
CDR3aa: CASSYRLAGGHMQYF
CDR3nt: TGTGCCAGCAGTTACCGACTAGCGGGAGGGCATATGCAGTACTTC

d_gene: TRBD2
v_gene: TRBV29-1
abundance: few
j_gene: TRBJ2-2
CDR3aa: CSGTSSGRDTGELFF
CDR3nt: TGCAGCGGAACCTCAAGCGGGAGAGACACCGGGGAGCTGTTTTTT

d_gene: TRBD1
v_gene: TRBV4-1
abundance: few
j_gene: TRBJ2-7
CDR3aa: CASGKGGAGLYEQYF
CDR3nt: TGCGCCAGCGGCAAAGGGGGCGCGGGTTTGTACGAGCAGTACTTC

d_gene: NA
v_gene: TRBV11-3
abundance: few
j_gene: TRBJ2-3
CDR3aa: CASSFGVGTDTQYF
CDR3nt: TGTGCCAGCAGCTTTGGGGTGGGAACAGATACGCAGTATTTT

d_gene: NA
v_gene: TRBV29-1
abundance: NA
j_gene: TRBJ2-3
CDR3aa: CSVEFGDTQYF
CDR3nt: TGCAGCGTTGAATTTGGTGATACGCAGTATTTT

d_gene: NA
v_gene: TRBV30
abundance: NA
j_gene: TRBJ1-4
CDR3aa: CAWDPGVGGNEKLFF
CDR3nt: TGTGCCTGGGACCCCGGCGTAGGGGGTAATGAAAAACTGTTTTTT

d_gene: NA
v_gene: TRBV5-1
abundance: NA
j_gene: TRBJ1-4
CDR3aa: CASSLVGQDEKLFF
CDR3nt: TGCGCCAGCAGCTTGGTCGGCCAGGATGAAAAACTGTTTTTT

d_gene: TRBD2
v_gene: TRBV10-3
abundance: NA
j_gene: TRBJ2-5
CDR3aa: CAIRRGLQETQYF
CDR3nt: TGTGCCATCCGCCGGGGACTACAAGAGACCCAGTACTTC

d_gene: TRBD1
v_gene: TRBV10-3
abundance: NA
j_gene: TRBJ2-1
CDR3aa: CAISAIQGAAYNEQFF
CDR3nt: TGTGCCATCAGTGCGATACAGGGGGCCGCCTACAATGAGCAGTTCTTC

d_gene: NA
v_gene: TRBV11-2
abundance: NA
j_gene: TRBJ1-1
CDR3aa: CASSLDLDTEAFF
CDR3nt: TGTGCCAGCAGCTTAGATTTGGACACTGAAGCTTTCTTT

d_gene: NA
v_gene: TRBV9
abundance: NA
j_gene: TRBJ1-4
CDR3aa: CASSKGVATNEKLFF
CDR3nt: TGTGCCAGCAGTAAGGGGGTGGCAACTAATGAAAAACTGTTTTTT

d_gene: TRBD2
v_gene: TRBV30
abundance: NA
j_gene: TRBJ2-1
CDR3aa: CAWSVRSGSVSYNEQFF
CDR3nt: TGTGCCTGGAGTGTACGTAGCGGGAGCGTCTCCTACAATGAGCAGTTCTTC

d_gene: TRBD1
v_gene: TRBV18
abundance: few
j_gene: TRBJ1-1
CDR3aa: CASSPLTGENTEAFF
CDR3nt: TGTGCCAGCTCACCACTCACAGGGGAGAACACTGAAGCTTTCTTT

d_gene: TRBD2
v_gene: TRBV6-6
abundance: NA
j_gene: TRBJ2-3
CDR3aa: CASSYAGGSDTQYF
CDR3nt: TGTGCCAGCAGTTACGCGGGAGGATCAGATACGCAGTATTTT

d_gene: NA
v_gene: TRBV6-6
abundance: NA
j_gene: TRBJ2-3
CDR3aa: CASSYQGGTDTQYF
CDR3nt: TGTGCCAGCAGTTACCAGGGTGGCACAGATACGCAGTATTTT

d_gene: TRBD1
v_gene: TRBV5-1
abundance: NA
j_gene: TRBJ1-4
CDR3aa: CASSDSPGTATNEKLFF
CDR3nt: TGCGCCAGCAGCGACTCTCCCGGGACAGCAACTAATGAAAAACTGTTTTTT

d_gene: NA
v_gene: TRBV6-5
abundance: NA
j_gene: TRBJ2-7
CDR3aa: CASSYERAALRRYF
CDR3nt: TGTGCCAGCAGTTATGAGCGGGCCGCCTTGCGGCGGTACTTC

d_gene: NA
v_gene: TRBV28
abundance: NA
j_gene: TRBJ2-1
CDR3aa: CASSFSRHSYNEQFF
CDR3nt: TGTGCCAGCAGTTTCTCGCGGCATTCCTACAATGAGCAGTTCTTC

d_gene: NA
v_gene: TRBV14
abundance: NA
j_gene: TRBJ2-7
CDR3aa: CASSHLNGNEQYF
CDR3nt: TGTGCCAGCAGCCATTTGAACGGCAACGAGCAGTACTTC

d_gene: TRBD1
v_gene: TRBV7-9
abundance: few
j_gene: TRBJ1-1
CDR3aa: CASSLFDRGGTEAFF
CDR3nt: TGTGCCAGCAGCCTTTTCGACAGGGGTGGTACTGAAGCTTTCTTT

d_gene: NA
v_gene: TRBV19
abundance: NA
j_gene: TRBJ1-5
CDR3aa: CASSTGHNQPQHF
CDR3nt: TGTGCCAGTAGTACGGGGCACAATCAGCCCCAGCATTTT

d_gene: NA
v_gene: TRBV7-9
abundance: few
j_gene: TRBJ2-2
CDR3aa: CASSFFAGELFF
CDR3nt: TGTGCCAGCAGCTTTTTCGCCGGGGAGCTGTTTTTT

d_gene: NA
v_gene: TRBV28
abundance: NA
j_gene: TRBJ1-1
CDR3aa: CASSLPDRGTEAFF
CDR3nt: TGTGCCAGCAGTTTACCGGACAGAGGCACTGAAGCTTTCTTT

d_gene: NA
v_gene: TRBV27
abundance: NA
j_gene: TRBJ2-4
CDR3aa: CASSLSRGNIQYF
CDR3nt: TGTGCCAGCAGTTTATCTAGGGGGAACATTCAGTACTTC

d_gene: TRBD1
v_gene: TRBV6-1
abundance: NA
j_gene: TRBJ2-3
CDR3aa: CAIRNTGVVDTQYF
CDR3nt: TGTGCCATCCGCAACACAGGGGTAGTAGATACGCAGTATTTT

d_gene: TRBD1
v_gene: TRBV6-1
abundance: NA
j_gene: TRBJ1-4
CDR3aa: CASGGRGAHNEKLFF
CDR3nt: TGTGCCAGCGGGGGCAGGGGGGCTCATAATGAAAAACTGTTTTTT

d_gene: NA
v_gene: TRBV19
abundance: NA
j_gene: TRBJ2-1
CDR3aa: CASSPKGPVGNEQFF
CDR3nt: TGTGCCAGTAGCCCTAAGGGACCGGTTGGGAATGAGCAGTTCTTC

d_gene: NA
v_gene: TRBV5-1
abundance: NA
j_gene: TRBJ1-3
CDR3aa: CASSPGHVSSGNTIYF
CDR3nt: TGCGCCAGCAGCCCCGGACACGTCTCCTCTGGAAACACCATATATTTT

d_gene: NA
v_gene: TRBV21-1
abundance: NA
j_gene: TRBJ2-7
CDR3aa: CASSKALRDRGYEQYF
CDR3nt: TGTGCCAGCAGCAAAGCCCTCCGGGACAGGGGTTACGAGCAGTACTTC

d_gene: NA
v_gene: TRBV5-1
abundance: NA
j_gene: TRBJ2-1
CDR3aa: CASSLADGGGEQFF
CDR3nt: TGCGCCAGCAGCTTGGCCGATGGGGGAGGTGAGCAGTTCTTC

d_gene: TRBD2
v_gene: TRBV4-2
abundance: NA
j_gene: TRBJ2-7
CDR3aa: CASSQDRLAVYEQYF
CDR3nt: TGTGCCAGCAGCCAAGATCGCCTAGCGGTCTACGAGCAGTACTTC

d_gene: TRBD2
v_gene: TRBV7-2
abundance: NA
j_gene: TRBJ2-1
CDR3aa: CASSGSGNEQFF
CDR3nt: TGTGCCAGCAGTGGTAGCGGGAATGAGCAGTTCTTC

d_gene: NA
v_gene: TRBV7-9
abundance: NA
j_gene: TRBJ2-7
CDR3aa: CASSPPRGSYEQYF
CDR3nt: TGTGCCAGCAGCCCCCCCAGAGGGAGCTACGAGCAGTACTTC

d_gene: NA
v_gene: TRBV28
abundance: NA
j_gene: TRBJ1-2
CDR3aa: CASSQGGYGYTF
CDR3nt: TGTGCCAGCAGTCAGGGCGGCTATGGCTACACCTTC

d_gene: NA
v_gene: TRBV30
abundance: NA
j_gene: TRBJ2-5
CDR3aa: CARSVGGGGEVETQYF
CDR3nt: TGTGCCCGGAGCGTGGGGGGAGGGGGCGAGGTAGAGACCCAGTACTTC

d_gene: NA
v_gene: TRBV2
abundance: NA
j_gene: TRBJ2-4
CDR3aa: CASHGLAKNIQYF
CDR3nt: TGTGCCAGCCACGGACTAGCCAAAAACATTCAGTACTTC

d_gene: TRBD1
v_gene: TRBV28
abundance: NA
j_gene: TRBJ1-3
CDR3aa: CASSFVDPWGTGSGNTIYF
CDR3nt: TGTGCCAGCAGCTTTGTTGACCCTTGGGGGACAGGCTCTGGAAACACCATATATTTT

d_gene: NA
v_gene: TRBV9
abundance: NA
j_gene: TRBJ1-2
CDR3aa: CASSAHAGAPNYGYTF
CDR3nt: TGTGCCAGCAGCGCCCACGCCGGGGCCCCTAACTATGGCTACACCTTC

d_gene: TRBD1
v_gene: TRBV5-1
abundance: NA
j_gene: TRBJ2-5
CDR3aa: CASSLGPGQGQETQYF
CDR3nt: TGCGCCAGCAGCTTGGGTCCAGGACAGGGACAAGAGACCCAGTACTTC

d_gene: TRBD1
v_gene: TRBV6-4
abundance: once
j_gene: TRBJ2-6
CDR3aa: CASSDSGQGPSGANVLTF
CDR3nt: TGTGCCAGCAGTGACTCAGGACAGGGTCCCTCTGGGGCCAACGTCCTGACTTTC